What follows are 22 T cell receptor beta chains derived from one specimen sequenced in a study of monozygotic twins with inflammatory bowel disease. TCRdb reprocessed the 5' RACE reads, keeping one entry per CDR3 protein, no DNA. Reported are 88,000 or so distinct CDR3 sequences; the ten largest clones contain about 7.4%. Sequenced: blood. Receptor source: a human donor with ulcerative colitis or Crohn's disease, or a healthy co-twin of an affected twin (not recorded which).

The chain couples TRBV5-1 to TRBJ2-1; TCRdb designates TRBD1, a call that cannot be tested without DNA. This CDR3 is 14 amino acids long. The V gene's germline CDR1 is SGHRS and CDR2 YFSETQ. Here the CDR3 reads CASSQRQGFDEQFF. The full variable domain, completed using reference TRBV5-1 and TRBJ2-1, is KAGVTQTPRYLIKTRGQQVTLSCSPISGHRSVSWYQQTPGQGLQFLFEYFSETQRNKGNFPGRFSGRQFSNSRSEMNVSTLELGDSALYLCASSQRQGFDEQFFGPGTRLTVL.

This CDR3 reads CASGDRGQTQYF. The rearrangement links TRBV19 to TRBJ2-5; TCRdb's D gene call, TRBD1, goes unchecked for lack of DNA. In germline, CDR1 is LNHDA, CDR2 SQIVND (reference sequence). The CDR3 extends over 12 amino acids.

J is TRBJ2-2 and V is TRBV5-1. Germline-derived CDR1 and CDR2 are SGHRS and YFSETQ. The CDR3 is made up of 15 amino acids. This CDR3 reads CASSLGAGVTGELFF.

The chain combines TRBV7-8 with TRBJ2-1; TCRdb gives TRBD1 as the D gene, but with no DNA this cannot be confirmed. The CDR3 sequence is 15 residues long. Germline values: CDR1 SGHVS, CDR2 FQNEAQ. CDR3 amino acids: CASSETLMGRNKQFF.

The chain has TRBV7-9 and TRBJ2-3; with no DNA, the TCRdb D assignment of TRBD1 cannot be verified. The CDR3 consists of 15 residues. Germline V gene lookup returns CDR1 SEHNR and CDR2 FQNEAQ (reference sequence). The CDR3 reads CASSSKDSYTDTQYF.

J is TRBJ1-2 and V is TRBV6-5; absent DNA, TCRdb's TRBD1 call cannot be checked. This CDR3 spans 15 amino acids. The V gene's germline CDR1 is MNHEY and CDR2 SVGAGI. The CDR3 spells CASSSRDRGSDGYTF.

V gene TRBV12-3 or TRBV12-4 combines with J gene TRBJ1-1; TCRdb reports TRBD1, a call that lacks DNA to check it against. The CDR3 is made up of 12 amino acids. This CDR3 reads CASSAPPRGAFF.

The rearrangement uses TRBV9 and TRBJ2-1; TCRdb reports TRBD2, a call that lacks DNA to check it against. This CDR3 has 13 amino acids. Germline V gives CDR1 SGDLS, CDR2 YYNGEE. The CDR3 here is CASSVDGRNEQFF.

This sequence joins TRBV5-1 and TRBJ1-2; TCRdb designates TRBD1, a call that cannot be tested without DNA. CDR3 length: 13 amino acids. Germline values: CDR1 SGHRS, CDR2 YFSETQ. This chain's CDR3 is CASSRGVMEGYTF.

J is TRBJ1-6 and V is TRBV5-1; lacking DNA, the TRBD1 call made by TCRdb goes unchecked. The CDR3 has 16 amino acids. Germline V CDR1 and CDR2: SGHRS, YFSETQ. The CDR3 reads CASSGGEVGRNSPLHF. The variable domain in full, completed from reference TRBV5-1 and TRBJ1-6, reads KAGVTQTPRYLIKTRGQQVTLSCSPISGHRSVSWYQQTPGQGLQFLFEYFSETQRNKGNFPGRFSGRQFSNSRSEMNVSTLELGDSALYLCASSGGEVGRNSPLHFGNGTRLTVT.

The chain combines TRBV4-1 with TRBJ2-7. CDR1 MGHRA and CDR2 YSYEKL come from the germline V gene. The CDR3 is 16 residues long. CDR3 sequence: CASSQDMGTSSYEQYF.

The chain is built from TRBV29-1 and TRBJ1-5; absent DNA, TCRdb's TRBD1 call cannot be checked. The CDR3 runs 13 residues. Looked up from germline, CDR1 is SQVTM and CDR2 is ANQGSEA. CDR3 amino acids: CSVGADPGQPQHF. The full variable domain, its missing parts supplied by reference TRBV29-1 and TRBJ1-5, is SAVISQKPSRDICQRGTSLTIQCQVDSQVTMMFWYRQQPGQSLTLIATANQGSEATYESGFVIDKFPISRPNLTFSTLTVSNMSPEDSSIYLCSVGADPGQPQHFGDGTRLSIL.

J is TRBJ2-2 and V is TRBV18; TCRdb's D call, TRBD2, is unchecked because there is no DNA. The germline gives CDR1 KGHSH, CDR2 LQKENI. CDR3 length: 16 amino acids. This CDR3 reads CASSPVGGGLTGELFF.

The chain is built from TRBV7-3 and TRBJ2-1; TCRdb's D call of TRBD2 is untestable without DNA. Germline V gives CDR1 SGHTA, CDR2 FQGTGA. The length of the CDR3 is 17 residues. The CDR3 region is CASSLRTSGGPPYEQFF.

The chain joins TRBV6-2 or TRBV6-3 to TRBJ1-1. CDR3 length: 15 amino acids. The germline CDR1 and CDR2 sequences are MNHEY and SVGEGT. CDR3 sequence: CASSREEGKWTEAFF.

The gene calls are TRBV20-1 and TRBJ1-4. In germline, CDR1 is DFQATT, CDR2 SNEGSKA (reference sequence). The CDR3 covers 16 residues. CDR3 protein: CSAREFSSGRDEKLFF.

The chain carries TRBV7-6 and TRBJ1-3; TCRdb indicates TRBD1, and absent DNA this call remains unverified. This CDR3 is 16 amino acids long. The germline V gene encodes CDR1 SGHVS and CDR2 FNYEAQ. CDR3 amino acids: CASSPRTGGSGNTIYF. The full variable domain, its missing parts supplied by reference TRBV7-6 and TRBJ1-3, is GAGVSQSPRYKVTKRGQDVALRCDPISGHVSLYWYRQALGQGPEFLTYFNYEAQQDKSGLPNDRFSAERPEGSISTLTIQRTEQRDSAMYRCASSPRTGGSGNTIYFGEGSWLTVV.

The chain combines TRBV5-1 with TRBJ2-5; lacking DNA, the TRBD2 call made by TCRdb goes unchecked. Looked up from germline, CDR1 is SGHRS and CDR2 is YFSETQ. This CDR3 is built from 17 residues. The CDR3 loop reads CASSPNPTGLATETQYF.

The chain combines TRBV2 with TRBJ2-5; the D call of TRBD2 rests on TCRdb alone, since no DNA is present to check it. The CDR3 sequence is 15 residues long. The germline gives CDR1 SNHLY, CDR2 FYNNEI. CDR3: CASSGGLANQETQYF.

V usage is TRBV12-3 or TRBV12-4 and J usage is TRBJ2-5; the D call from TCRdb, TRBD1, cannot be confirmed without DNA. The CDR3 is made up of 16 amino acids. The CDR3 spells CASSLLPGQGRETQYF.

The rearrangement uses TRBV6-1 and TRBJ2-2. Germline CDR1 and CDR2: MNHNS and SASEGT. This CDR3 is built from 13 residues. This chain's CDR3 is CASSATITGELFF.

The chain links TRBV9 to TRBJ2-2; lacking DNA, the TRBD2 call made by TCRdb goes unchecked. CDR3 length: 15 residues. CDR1 SGDLS and CDR2 YYNGEE come from the germline V gene. The CDR3 here is CASSGGRTLTGELFF.